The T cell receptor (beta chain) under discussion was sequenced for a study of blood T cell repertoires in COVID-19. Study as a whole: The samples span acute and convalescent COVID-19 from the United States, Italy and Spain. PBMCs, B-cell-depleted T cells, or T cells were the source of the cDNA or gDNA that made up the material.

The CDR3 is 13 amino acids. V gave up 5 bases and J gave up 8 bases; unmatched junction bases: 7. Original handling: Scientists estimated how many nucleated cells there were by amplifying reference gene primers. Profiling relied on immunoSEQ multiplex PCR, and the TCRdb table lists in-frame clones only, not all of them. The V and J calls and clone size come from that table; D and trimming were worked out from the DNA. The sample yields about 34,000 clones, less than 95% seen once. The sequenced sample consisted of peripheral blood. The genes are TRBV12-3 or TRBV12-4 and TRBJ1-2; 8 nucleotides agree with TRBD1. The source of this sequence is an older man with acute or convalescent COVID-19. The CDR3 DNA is TGTGCCAGCAGTCAGACAGGGGCTGGCGGCTACACCTTC. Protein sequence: CASSQTGAGGYTF.